This is a list of T cell receptor beta chains from one sample in a study of T cell clones after liver transplantation. Assay: immunoSEQ multiplex PCR; the TCRdb copy retains only in-frame clones and omits some. Here the sample spans tens of thousands of clones, over 55% being singletons. Sequenced here: CD4+ T cells from blood, sampled before liver transplant. The receptors derive from a human donor who received a liver transplant. The CDR3 runs from the conserved cysteine through the conserved F or W. Each record gives: CDR3 length, J gene, clone size, V gene, D gene, CDR3 protein, CDR3 DNA. A D gene is named only where the DNA matches it firmly. The listing skips clone size in some rows; elsewhere it reads once, few, many or a size class.

length: 11; J: TRBJ2-7; size: NA; V: TRBV20-1; D: NA; CDR3: CSARTTYEQYF; DNA: TGCAGTGCTAGAACTACCTACGAGCAGTACTTC
length: 16; J: TRBJ1-5; size: NA; V: TRBV19; D: TRBD1; CDR3: CASSPRTGNSNQPQHF; DNA: TGTGCCAGTAGTCCTAGGACAGGGAATAGCAATCAGCCCCAGCATTTT
length: 17; J: TRBJ2-5; size: few; V: TRBV2; D: TRBD2; CDR3: CASSEGRAGGIRETQYF; DNA: TGTGCCAGCAGTGAAGGCCGAGCGGGGGGGATTCGAGAGACCCAGTACTTC
length: 12; J: TRBJ2-7; size: NA; V: TRBV6-1; D: NA; CDR3: CASSRRTDEQYF; DNA: TGTGCCAGCAGTAGACGGACAGACGAGCAGTACTTC
length: 14; J: TRBJ2-3; size: NA; V: TRBV2; D: TRBD1; CDR3: CASSPDRVADTQYF; DNA: TGTGCCAGCAGCCCGGACAGGGTCGCAGATACGCAGTATTTT
length: 15; J: TRBJ1-5; size: NA; V: TRBV7-2; D: NA; CDR3: CASSSQGWGNQPQHF; DNA: TGTGCCAGCAGTTCACAGGGTTGGGGCAATCAGCCCCAGCATTTT
length: 17; J: TRBJ1-3; size: NA; V: TRBV28; D: NA; CDR3: CASTVARGQISGNTIYF; DNA: TGTGCCAGCACGGTAGCGAGGGGACAAATCTCTGGAAACACCATATATTTT
length: 15; J: TRBJ2-3; size: NA; V: TRBV5-4; D: TRBD2; CDR3: CASSPGTSALDTQYF; DNA: TGTGCCAGCAGCCCCGGGACTAGCGCGTTAGATACGCAGTATTTT
length: 14; J: TRBJ2-5; size: NA; V: TRBV28; D: TRBD2; CDR3: CASTRGGREETQYF; DNA: TGTGCCAGCACCCGGGGGGGTCGGGAAGAGACCCAGTACTTC
length: 14; J: TRBJ1-2; size: NA; V: TRBV28; D: TRBD1; CDR3: CASSFPGGVYGYTF; DNA: TGTGCCAGCAGTTTTCCAGGGGGCGTCTATGGCTACACCTTC
length: 15; J: TRBJ1-1; size: NA; V: TRBV19; D: NA; CDR3: CASSILNREPTEAFF; DNA: TGTGCCAGTAGTATTTTGAACAGGGAACCCACTGAAGCTTTCTTT
length: 15; J: TRBJ2-7; size: few; V: TRBV21-1; D: NA; CDR3: CASSKKGEGAYEQYF; DNA: TGTGCCAGCAGCAAAAAAGGGGAGGGGGCCTACGAGCAGTACTTC
length: 17; J: TRBJ2-7; size: NA; V: TRBV19; D: TRBD1; CDR3: CASSTDRGQPGPYEQYF; DNA: TGTGCCAGTAGTACGGACAGGGGACAACCAGGCCCCTACGAGCAGTACTTC
length: 14; J: TRBJ1-6; size: few; V: TRBV10-3; D: NA; CDR3: CAITGGRNNSPLHF; DNA: TGTGCCATCACCGGGGGGCGGAATAATTCACCCCTCCACTTT
length: 14; J: TRBJ1-5; size: many; V: TRBV5-6; D: NA; CDR3: CASSLRRGRQPQHF; DNA: TGTGCCAGCAGCTTGCGGAGGGGCCGGCAGCCCCAGCATTTT
length: 16; J: TRBJ1-1; size: NA; V: TRBV19; D: TRBD1; CDR3: CASSPRTTGGKTEAFF; DNA: TGTGCCAGTAGTCCCAGAACGACAGGGGGAAAGACTGAAGCTTTCTTT
length: 13; J: TRBJ1-2; size: NA; V: TRBV27; D: NA; CDR3: CASSFWGGNGYTF; DNA: TGTGCCAGCAGTTTTTGGGGGGGTAATGGCTACACCTTC
length: 11; J: TRBJ2-3; size: NA; V: TRBV7-2; D: NA; CDR3: CAASSLGTQYF; DNA: TGTGCAGCGTCCAGTTTGGGTACGCAGTATTTT
length: 13; J: TRBJ1-2; size: NA; V: TRBV7-3; D: NA; CDR3: CASSPRRDYGYTF; DNA: TGTGCCAGCAGCCCCCGCAGGGACTATGGCTACACCTTC
length: 19; J: TRBJ2-3; size: NA; V: TRBV11-2; D: TRBD2; CDR3: CASSLVRGSGGPGRDTQYF; DNA: TGTGCCAGCAGCTTAGTCAGGGGTAGCGGGGGGCCGGGGAGGGATACGCAGTATTTT
length: 14; J: TRBJ2-3; size: once; V: TRBV10-3; D: NA; CDR3: CAISESGGTDTQYF; DNA: TGTGCCATCAGTGAGTCTGGGGGGACAGATACGCAGTATTTT
length: 12; J: TRBJ1-1; size: NA; V: TRBV6-1; D: NA; CDR3: CASTLGGTEAFF; DNA: TGTGCCAGCACCTTGGGAGGGACTGAAGCTTTCTTT
length: 13; J: TRBJ2-3; size: once; V: TRBV29-1; D: TRBD1; CDR3: CSVAGQGQDTQYF; DNA: TGCAGCGTTGCCGGACAGGGGCAGGATACGCAGTATTTT
length: 14; J: TRBJ2-5; size: NA; V: TRBV9; D: NA; CDR3: CASSVALAQETQYF; DNA: TGTGCCAGCAGCGTAGCTCTAGCCCAAGAGACCCAGTACTTC
length: 14; J: TRBJ2-2; size: NA; V: TRBV6-1; D: TRBD2; CDR3: CASKAGLNTGELFF; DNA: TGTGCCAGCAAAGCGGGATTGAACACCGGGGAGCTGTTTTTT
length: 15; J: TRBJ2-3; size: NA; V: TRBV28; D: TRBD2; CDR3: CASSVRGGEGDTQYF; DNA: TGTGCCAGCAGCGTACGGGGGGGGGAGGGAGATACGCAGTATTTT
length: 15; J: TRBJ1-1; size: NA; V: TRBV6-1; D: TRBD1; CDR3: CASSEALGQGPEAFF; DNA: TGTGCCAGCAGTGAAGCTCTAGGACAGGGCCCTGAAGCTTTCTTT
length: 14; J: TRBJ2-7; size: NA; V: TRBV18; D: TRBD1; CDR3: CASSPQDRGLEQYF; DNA: TGTGCCAGCTCACCTCAGGACAGGGGGCTCGAGCAGTACTTC
length: 14; J: TRBJ1-6; size: NA; V: TRBV6-5; D: TRBD1; CDR3: CASSYGTANSPLHF; DNA: TGTGCCAGCAGTTACGGGACAGCCAATTCACCCCTCCACTTT
length: 17; J: TRBJ1-3; size: NA; V: TRBV28; D: NA; CDR3: CASSSFMLRDSGNTIYF; DNA: TGTGCCAGCAGTTCCTTTATGTTGAGGGACTCTGGAAACACCATATATTTT
length: 17; J: TRBJ2-1; size: NA; V: TRBV4-2; D: TRBD2; CDR3: CASSQGSGGRTYNEQFF; DNA: TGTGCCAGCAGCCAGGGTAGCGGGGGGCGAACCTACAATGAGCAGTTCTTC
length: 14; J: TRBJ1-2; size: few; V: TRBV28; D: TRBD1; CDR3: CASSSGGRDYGYTF; DNA: TGTGCCAGCAGTTCAGGGGGCAGGGATTATGGCTACACCTTC
length: 15; J: TRBJ1-6; size: NA; V: TRBV19; D: NA; CDR3: CASSMEGGGPSPLHF; DNA: TGTGCCAGTAGTATGGAGGGCGGAGGGCCTTCACCCCTCCACTTT
length: 14; J: TRBJ1-6; size: NA; V: TRBV6-5; D: TRBD1; CDR3: CASRPRDRGSPLHF; DNA: TGTGCCAGCAGGCCCCGGGACAGGGGATCACCCCTCCACTTT
length: 12; J: TRBJ1-4; size: once; V: TRBV11-2; D: NA; CDR3: CASSFNGEKLFF; DNA: TGTGCCAGCAGCTTTAACGGTGAAAAACTGTTTTTT
length: 13; J: TRBJ1-2; size: NA; V: TRBV28; D: TRBD1; CDR3: CASSFGTAYGYTF; DNA: TGTGCCAGCAGTTTTGGGACAGCCTATGGCTACACCTTC
length: 15; J: TRBJ2-3; size: NA; V: TRBV2; D: TRBD2; CDR3: CASRFERGSTDTQYF; DNA: TGTGCCAGCAGATTCGAGCGGGGGAGCACAGATACGCAGTATTTT
length: 15; J: TRBJ2-3; size: NA; V: TRBV7-3; D: NA; CDR3: CASSLTPGGTDTQYF; DNA: TGTGCCAGCAGCTTAACCCCGGGGGGCACAGATACGCAGTATTTT
length: 13; J: TRBJ2-3; size: once; V: TRBV18; D: NA; CDR3: CASSPGTLDTQYF; DNA: TGTGCCAGCTCACCAGGGACTTTAGATACGCAGTATTTT
length: 18; J: TRBJ1-1; size: NA; V: TRBV11-2; D: TRBD1; CDR3: CASSLMGSITGGETEAFF; DNA: TGTGCCAGCAGCTTAATGGGATCGATTACAGGGGGGGAAACTGAAGCTTTCTTT
length: 13; J: TRBJ2-7; size: NA; V: TRBV2; D: NA; CDR3: CASRATESYEQYF; DNA: TGTGCCAGCAGAGCGACAGAATCCTACGAGCAGTACTTC
length: 14; J: TRBJ2-1; size: NA; V: TRBV29-1; D: TRBD2; CDR3: CSVDSGGPGNEQFF; DNA: TGCAGCGTGGATAGCGGGGGGCCTGGGAATGAGCAGTTCTTC
length: 15; J: TRBJ1-4; size: few; V: TRBV27; D: NA; CDR3: CASRERTATNEKLFF; DNA: TGTGCCAGCAGGGAAAGGACAGCAACTAATGAAAAACTGTTTTTT
length: 15; J: TRBJ2-1; size: few; V: TRBV7-3; D: TRBD1; CDR3: CASSLGQGHYNEQFF; DNA: TGTGCCAGCAGTTTGGGACAGGGCCACTACAATGAGCAGTTCTTC
length: 14; J: TRBJ1-6; size: NA; V: TRBV21-1; D: NA; CDR3: CASSKLQKKSPLHF; DNA: TGTGCCAGCAGCAAACTGCAGAAAAAGTCACCCCTCCACTTT
length: 15; J: TRBJ2-2; size: NA; V: TRBV30; D: TRBD1; CDR3: CAWKGTGSVPGELFF; DNA: TGTGCCTGGAAGGGGACAGGGAGTGTTCCTGGGGAGCTGTTTTTT
length: 15; J: TRBJ2-5; size: NA; V: TRBV6-5; D: NA; CDR3: CASRLTGGGGETQYF; DNA: TGTGCCAGCAGACTAACAGGGGGCGGGGGGGAGACCCAGTACTTC
length: 16; J: TRBJ2-3; size: NA; V: TRBV13; D: TRBD2; CDR3: CASSLAGGGLTYTQYF; DNA: TGTGCCAGCAGCTTAGCAGGCGGGGGGCTGACATATACGCAGTATTTT
length: 17; J: TRBJ2-2; size: few; V: TRBV4-1; D: NA; CDR3: CASSQDRGQSHTGELFF; DNA: TGCGCCAGCAGCCAAGATAGGGGTCAGAGTCACACCGGGGAGCTGTTTTTT
length: 16; J: TRBJ2-7; size: NA; V: TRBV6-6; D: NA; CDR3: CASSQRHTGSSYEQYF; DNA: TGTGCCAGCAGTCAGAGACATACAGGGAGCTCCTACGAGCAGTACTTC
length: 12; J: TRBJ2-7; size: NA; V: TRBV28; D: TRBD1; CDR3: CATGQVTYEQYF; DNA: TGTGCCACCGGACAGGTGACCTACGAGCAGTACTTC
length: 16; J: TRBJ2-2; size: once; V: TRBV9; D: NA; CDR3: CASSVPEQANTGELFF; DNA: TGTGCCAGCAGCGTCCCCGAGCAGGCTAACACCGGGGAGCTGTTTTTT
length: 14; J: TRBJ2-7; size: NA; V: TRBV5-1; D: NA; CDR3: CASSLAARAYEQYF; DNA: TGCGCCAGCAGCTTGGCCGCCCGGGCCTACGAGCAGTACTTC
length: 16; J: TRBJ2-5; size: NA; V: TRBV5-6; D: TRBD1; CDR3: CASSFRTGGGGETQYF; DNA: TGTGCCAGCAGCTTCAGGACAGGGGGCGGGGGAGAGACCCAGTACTTC